What follows are 32 T cell receptor beta chains derived from one specimen sequenced in a study of T cell responses to AZD1222 COVID-19 vaccine. Produced via immunoSEQ multiplex PCR; TCRdb's table is partial and in-frame only. This sample has around 130,000 clones; nearly 90% occur once, and the top ten carry over 8%. The sample here was peripheral blood, taken 28 days after the second AZD1222 dose. The receptors derive from an adult who received the AZD1222 COVID-19 vaccine.

The V gene is TRBV3-1 (or the pseudogene TRBV3-2), the J gene TRBJ2-5, with 8 bases that match TRBD2. The CDR3 length is 15 residues. Germline V gene sequence: CDR1 LGHDT, CDR2 YNNKEL (reference sequence). Germline trimming cut 3 bases from V and 2 bases from J; bases unmatched to any gene: 5. In nucleotides, the CDR3 is TGTGCCAGCAGCCAGGGAGGGACTAGACAAGAGACCCAGTACTTC. Amino acids: CASSQGGTRQETQYF.

This rearrangement joins TRBV21-1 to TRBJ2-1. TRBV21-1 has pseudogene status. The CDR3 runs to 17 residues. Here the CDR3 reads CASSKVGGGWPYNEQFF. The CDR3 coding sequence is TGTGCCAGCAGCAAAGTGGGCGGCGGTTGGCCCTACAATGAGCAGTTCTTC.

The V call is TRBV5-1, the J call TRBJ2-2; no clear D gene. CDR1 and CDR2 (germline): SGHRS, YFSETQ. The CDR3 contains 15 residues. The V end was cut by 0 bases, the J end by 6 bases, with 12 bases between. This CDR3 is CASSLVGDLSGELFF. The CDR3 region has the DNA TGCGCCAGCAGCTTGGTTGGGGATCTTTCCGGGGAGCTGTTTTTT.

This chain's CDR3 is CATAGGSNQPQHF. Here the CDR3 DNA reads TGTGCCACCGCAGGGGGTAGCAATCAGCCCCAGCATTTT. This chain connects TRBV19 to TRBJ1-5; 7 bases match TRBD1. This CDR3 contains 13 residues. V shed 10 bases and J 0 bases; nucleotides not matched to a gene: 3. From germline, CDR1 is LNHDA and CDR2 SQIVND (reference sequence).

This rearrangement joins TRBV5-8 to TRBJ1-5; D is unclear. Deletions cut 2 bases from V and 0 bases from J, with 6 bases between. The germline CDR1 and CDR2 sequences are SGHTS and YDEGEE. There are 14 residues in the CDR3. CDR3 loop: CASSFPYSNQPQHF. CDR3 nucleotides: TGTGCCAGCAGCTTTCCATATAGCAATCAGCCCCAGCATTTT. Complete variable domain (other parts from reference TRBV5-8 and TRBJ1-5): EAGVTQSPTHLIKTRGQQATLRCSPISGHTSVYWYQQALGLGLQFLLWYDEGEERNRGNFPPRFSGRQFPNYSSELNVNALELEDSALYLCASSFPYSNQPQHFGDGTRLSIL.

This chain joins TRBV7-2 and TRBJ2-7, with no clear D. This CDR3 is 16 amino acids long. The V end lost 0 bases, the J end lost 0 bases, and 12 bases lay between the germline ends. Germline lookup yields CDR1 SGHTA and CDR2 FQGNSA. The DNA of the CDR3 is TGTGCCAGCAGCTTAGCCCCCCTGACGGGCTCCTACGAGCAGTACTTC. Translation: CASSLAPLTGSYEQYF.

This chain uses TRBV21-1 with TRBJ1-6. TRBV21-1 is a pseudogene locus. CDR3 size: 13 residues. CDR3 in DNA: TGTGCCAGCACCCCGGGCCCGGTTTCACCCCTCCACTTT. Translation gives CASTPGPVSPLHF.

This clone has just a few counts. V is TRBV11-2 and J is TRBJ2-5; D is uncertain. Germline CDR1 SGHAT, CDR2 FQNNGV. CDR3 length equals 14 residues. Deletions cut 5 bases from V and 2 bases from J, with 12 bases between. As DNA, the CDR3 is TGTGCCAGCAGCCCGGACGCGACACAAGAGACCCAGTACTTC. This gives the protein CASSPDATQETQYF.

CDR3 residues: CASSQEMGQFYEQYF. As DNA, the CDR3 is TGTGCCAGCAGCCAAGAAATGGGCCAGTTCTACGAGCAGTACTTC. The rearrangement uses TRBV3-1 (or the pseudogene TRBV3-2) and TRBJ2-7; D unclear. The CDR3 totals 15 residues. V was trimmed by 0 bases and J by 3 bases, leaving 12 bases between them. Germline V lookup: CDR1 LGHDT, CDR2 YNNKEL (reference sequence).

The chain couples TRBV18 to TRBJ2-5; a possible D gene is TRBD2 (7 bases). The CDR3 has 16 residues. The V end lost 6 bases, the J end lost 2 bases, and 19 bases lay between the germline ends. Germline-derived CDR1 and CDR2 are KGHSH and LQKENI. The DNA for the CDR3 is TGTGCCAGCTCCCCGGCGGGGGCAGGGTATCAAGAGACCCAGTACTTC. This encodes CASSPAGAGYQETQYF.

CDR3 DNA: TGCAGCGTTCAGGGGGGACGAGGATCTTACGAGCAGTACTTC. It specifies CSVQGGRGSYEQYF. The chain links TRBV29-1 to TRBJ2-7; possibly TRBD1 for D (7 bases). The germline CDR1 and CDR2 sequences are SQVTM and ANQGSEA. This CDR3 region has 14 residues. V was trimmed by 5 bases and J by 4 bases, leaving 18 bases between them.

This clone was recorded only once. V and J are TRBV6-1 and TRBJ1-6; D is uncertain. The CDR3 totals 12 residues. V was trimmed by 3 bases and J by 6 bases, leaving 3 bases between them. CDR1 and CDR2 (germline): MNHNS, SASEGT. CDR3 coding DNA: TGTGCCAGCAGTGAGAGTAATTCACCCCTCCACTTT. Its translation: CASSESNSPLHF.

This chain joins TRBV18 and TRBJ2-7; a weak D match, TRBD1 (6 bases). This CDR3 contains 14 residues. V gave up 1 base and J gave up 5 bases, with 12 bases separating them. CDR1 is KGHSH, CDR2 LQKENI, per germline. The DNA of the CDR3 is TGTGCCAGCTCACCACTGACAGGAGGCCACGAGCAGTACTTC. This translates into CASSPLTGGHEQYF.

The chain uses TRBV9 and TRBJ1-2; 9 bases are shared with TRBD1. Unmatched junction bases numbered 5, after V lost 1 base and J lost 7 bases. CDR1 is SGDLS, CDR2 YYNGEE, per germline. The CDR3 loop spans 14 amino acids. CDR3 DNA sequence: TGTGCCAGCAGCGTACTGGGACAGGGAACTGGCTACACCTTC. It yields the protein CASSVLGQGTGYTF.

The V gene is TRBV6-5, the J gene TRBJ1-5; D not certain. Germline V lookup: CDR1 MNHEY, CDR2 SVGAGI. The CDR3 is made up of 12 amino acids. V lost 7 bases and J lost 0, with 4 bases in between. The CDR3 DNA reads as TGTGCCAGCACTCCTAGCAATCAGCCCCAGCATTTT. Translating gives CASTPSNQPQHF.

The chain joins TRBV6-5 to TRBJ1-6, with D possibly matching TRBD1 (5 bases). This CDR3 has 15 residues. Germline-derived CDR1 and CDR2 are MNHEY and SVGAGI. V dropped 6 bases and J dropped 7 bases, with 16 bases sitting between them. The chain's CDR3 is CASRVQGNQNSPLHF. The CDR3 DNA sequence: TGTGCCAGCAGAGTCCAGGGAAATCAAAATTCACCCCTCCACTTT.

The gene calls are TRBV4-2 and TRBJ1-1; TRBD1 aligns across 8 bases. V lost 1 base, J lost 3 bases, and 10 bases stayed unmatched. The V gene's germline CDR1 is LGHNA and CDR2 YNFKEQ. There are 17 residues in the CDR3. CDR3 sequence: CASSQGRAGQVYTEAFF. The CDR3 DNA reads as TGTGCCAGCAGCCAAGGGAGGGCGGGACAGGTGTACACTGAAGCTTTCTTT.

This chain connects TRBV7-6 to TRBJ2-2; D gene unclear. V lost 5 bases to trimming and J lost 5 bases, with 9 bases between them. Per the germline V gene, CDR1 is SGHVS and CDR2 is FNYEAQ. CDR3 length: 13 residues. The CDR3 loop is CASSLRPTGELFF. The CDR3 DNA reads as TGTGCCAGCAGCCTAAGACCGACCGGGGAGCTGTTTTTT. Using reference TRBV7-6 and TRBJ2-2 for the parts outside the CDR3, the full variable domain is GAGVSQSPRYKVTKRGQDVALRCDPISGHVSLYWYRQALGQGPEFLTYFNYEAQQDKSGLPNDRFSAERPEGSISTLTIQRTEQRDSAMYRCASSLRPTGELFFGEGSRLTVL.

The chain employs TRBV6-5 and TRBJ1-1; D is undetermined. The V end lost 0 bases, the J end lost 3 bases, and 8 bases lay between the germline ends. The CDR3 has 14 residues. Germline V gene data show CDR1 as MNHEY and CDR2 as SVGAGI. The CDR3 spells CASSYSIWDTEAFF. Written as DNA, the CDR3 is TGTGCCAGCAGTTACTCGATCTGGGACACTGAAGCTTTCTTT.

With regard to this clone: Other DNA variants within this sample encode the same CDR3. This chain links TRBV2 with TRBJ2-7; unclear D gene. Trimming took off 4 bases at V and 2 bases at J, with 9 bases between the two ends. Germline CDR1 and CDR2: SNHLY and FYNNEI. The length of the CDR3 is 13 residues. CDR3 amino acids: CASSVFRTYEQYF. CDR3 bases: TGTGCCAGCAGTGTCTTCAGAACCTACGAGCAGTACTTC.

This chain uses TRBV4-1 with TRBJ1-2; D gene uncertain. This CDR3 is 15 amino acids long. V was trimmed by 7 bases and J by 2 bases, leaving 17 bases between them. CDR1 and CDR2 (germline): MGHRA, YSYEKL. The CDR3 region has the DNA TGCGCCAGCAATCAACCCTCCTCTATGAACTATGGCTACACCTTC. This gives the protein CASNQPSSMNYGYTF.

The chain uses TRBV19 and TRBJ2-1; D gene uncertain. Trimming shortened V by 5 bases and J by 5 bases, and 13 bases separated the two germline ends. Per the germline V gene, CDR1 is LNHDA and CDR2 is SQIVND (reference sequence). The CDR3 is 14 amino acids. The CDR3 bases are TGTGCCAGTAGTCCCCGGCGGCCCAACAATGAGCAGTTCTTC. It translates to CASSPRRPNNEQFF. The full variable domain, rest sourced from reference TRBV19 and TRBJ2-1, is DGGITQSPKYLFRKEGQNVTLSCEQNLNHDAMYWYRQDPGQGLRLIYYSQIVNDFQKGDIAEGYSVSREKKESFPLTVTSAQKNPTAFYLCASSPRRPNNEQFFGPGTRLTVL.

The chain has TRBV7-8 and TRBJ1-3; D gene uncertain. Trimming stripped 4 bases from V and 4 bases from J, with 8 bases between. Germline V CDR1 and CDR2: SGHVS, FQNEAQ. The CDR3 length is 13 residues. The CDR3 coding sequence is TGTGCCAGCAGCTCTGGCAGAGGAAACACCATATATTTT. It yields the protein CASSSGRGNTIYF.

CDR3 coding DNA: TGCGCCAGCAGCCTTGACAGGGTGGACACCGGGGAGCTGTTTTTT. Its protein product is CASSLDRVDTGELFF. V usage is TRBV5-1 and J usage is TRBJ2-2; TRBD1 matches 7 bases. Germline CDR1 reads SGHRS; CDR2 reads YFSETQ. The trim removed 4 bases at V and 3 bases at J, leaving 6 bases unmatched. The CDR3 covers 15 residues.

V is TRBV5-1 and J is TRBJ2-1, with 7 bases aligning to TRBD1. This CDR3 region has 15 residues. Trimming cost V 4 bases and J 0 bases; bases outside gene matches: 4. Germline V gene data show CDR1 as SGHRS and CDR2 as YFSETQ. CDR3 sequence (DNA): TGCGCCAGCAGCGAGGGGGCGAGCTCCTACAATGAGCAGTTCTTC. Its translation: CASSEGASSYNEQFF. Using reference TRBV5-1 and TRBJ2-1 for the parts outside the CDR3, the full variable domain is KAGVTQTPRYLIKTRGQQVTLSCSPISGHRSVSWYQQTPGQGLQFLFEYFSETQRNKGNFPGRFSGRQFSNSRSEMNVSTLELGDSALYLCASSEGASSYNEQFFGPGTRLTVL.

V gene TRBV6-5 combines with J gene TRBJ2-7, with TRBD1 matching over 10 bases. The CDR3 contains 14 residues. Germline CDR1 reads MNHEY; CDR2 reads SVGAGI. Trimming took 2 bases from V and 5 from J; bases not matched to a gene: 3. CDR3 DNA: TGTGCCAGCAGTTACGGGACAGGGGACCACGAGCAGTACTTC. Protein: CASSYGTGDHEQYF.

The chain uses TRBV28 and TRBJ1-2; D uncertain. The germline CDR1 and CDR2 sequences are MDHEN and SYDVKM. The CDR3 contains 14 residues. V dropped 6 bases and J dropped 4 bases, with 15 bases sitting between them. For the CDR3, the DNA is TGTGCCAGCAGCCCCGCCGGCCAGTTCTATGGCTACACCTTC. Its protein is CASSPAGQFYGYTF.

Sample share makes this clone medium-sized (0.01 to 0.1%). The rearrangement joins TRBV3-1 (or the pseudogene TRBV3-2) to TRBJ1-6; TRBD1 matches 7 bases. Trimming at V came to 3 bases and at J to 8 bases, leaving 1 base not matched to a gene. CDR3 size: 13 residues. Germline CDR1 reads LGHDT; CDR2 reads YNNKEL (reference sequence). CDR3 in DNA: TGTGCCAGCAGCCAGGGGACAGATTCACCCCTCCACTTT. This encodes CASSQGTDSPLHF.

The V and J genes are TRBV7-3 and TRBJ1-1, with D unclear. CDR3 size: 13 residues. Trimming pared 1 base from V and 1 base from J, leaving 4 bases between. Germline CDR1 SGHTA, CDR2 FQGTGA. CDR3 loop: CASSLIQNTEAFF. CDR3 bases: TGTGCCAGCAGCTTAATACAGAACACTGAAGCTTTCTTT.

The V call is TRBV27, the J call TRBJ1-4; D not resolved. Germline values: CDR1 MNHEY, CDR2 SMNVEV (reference sequence). Trimming shortened V by 5 bases and J by 0 bases, and 10 bases separated the two germline ends. The CDR3 is made up of 15 amino acids. CDR3 DNA sequence: TGTGCCAGCAGTCCCCGGAGAGCAACTAATGAAAAACTGTTTTTT. It encodes CASSPRRATNEKLFF.

V and J are TRBV11-2 and TRBJ1-4, with D unresolved. Germline V gives CDR1 SGHAT, CDR2 FQNNGV. The CDR3 extends over 15 amino acids. Trimming stripped 4 bases from V and 10 bases from J, with 19 bases between. The CDR3 DNA sequence: TGTGCCAGCAGCTGGCAAGAGCCTCCGGGCGCAAAACTGTTTTTT. It translates to CASSWQEPPGAKLFF.

This chain links TRBV18 with TRBJ1-1; unclear D gene. Looked up from germline, CDR1 is KGHSH and CDR2 is LQKENI. The V end was cut by 3 bases, the J end by 2 bases, with 7 bases between. The CDR3 consists of 13 residues. The CDR3 DNA follows: TGTGCCAGCTCACCCGGAAGAAACACTGAAGCTTTCTTT. Translated, it gives CASSPGRNTEAFF.